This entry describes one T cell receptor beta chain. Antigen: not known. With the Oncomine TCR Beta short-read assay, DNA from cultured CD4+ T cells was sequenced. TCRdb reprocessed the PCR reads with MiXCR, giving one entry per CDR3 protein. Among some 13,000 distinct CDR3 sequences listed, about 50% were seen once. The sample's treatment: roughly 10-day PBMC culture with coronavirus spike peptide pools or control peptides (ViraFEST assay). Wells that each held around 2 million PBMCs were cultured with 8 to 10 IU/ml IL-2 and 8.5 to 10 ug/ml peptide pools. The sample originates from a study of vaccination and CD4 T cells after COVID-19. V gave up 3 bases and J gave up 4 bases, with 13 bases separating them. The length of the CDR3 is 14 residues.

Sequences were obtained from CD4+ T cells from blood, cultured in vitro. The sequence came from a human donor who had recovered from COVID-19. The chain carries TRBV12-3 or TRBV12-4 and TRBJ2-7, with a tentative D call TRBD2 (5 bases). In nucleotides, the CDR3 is TGTGCCAGCAGTTTTTCGGGGAGTGGGTACGAGCAGTACTTC. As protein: CASSFSGSGYEQYF.